This TCR beta chain was captured by sequencing in a study of shared clonotypes between healthy human individuals. About the study: Plates per donor: three CD4 naive, three CD4 memory, two CD8 naive, one CD8 memory.

Study observations and caveats: Sharing of clonotypes among donors was expected to vary with sequencing depth. Some clonotypes were shared by all four sorted-subset donors, while others were not shared. The non-shared ones had lower generation probabilities than the shared ones. It was observed that roughly 4.8% of naive CD4 clonotypes were shared across four donors.

The assay was immunoSEQ multiplex PCR, and TCRdb's table has in-frame clones only and misses some. The sample has 2,500,000 or so clones; about 90% are singletons. Germline V gene data show CDR1 as MDHEN and CDR2 as SYDVKM. This CDR3 contains 14 residues. V was shortened by 3 bases and J by 6 bases, with 11 bases between the two germline ends. This clone was picked up one time. Its antigen is currently unknown. Input material: naive CD4+ T cells from PBMCs. The sample's subset: CD45RA+ positively selected. The V call is TRBV28, the J call TRBJ2-2, with D possibly matching TRBD1 (6 bases). This clonotype was obtained from a man in his late teens or twenties in good health. Some clones in this sample may be carry-over from other donors' samples. The DNA for the CDR3 is TGTGCCAGCAGTTTGTCCAGGGGACCCGGGGAGCTGTTTTTT. The encoded protein is CASSLSRGPGELFF.